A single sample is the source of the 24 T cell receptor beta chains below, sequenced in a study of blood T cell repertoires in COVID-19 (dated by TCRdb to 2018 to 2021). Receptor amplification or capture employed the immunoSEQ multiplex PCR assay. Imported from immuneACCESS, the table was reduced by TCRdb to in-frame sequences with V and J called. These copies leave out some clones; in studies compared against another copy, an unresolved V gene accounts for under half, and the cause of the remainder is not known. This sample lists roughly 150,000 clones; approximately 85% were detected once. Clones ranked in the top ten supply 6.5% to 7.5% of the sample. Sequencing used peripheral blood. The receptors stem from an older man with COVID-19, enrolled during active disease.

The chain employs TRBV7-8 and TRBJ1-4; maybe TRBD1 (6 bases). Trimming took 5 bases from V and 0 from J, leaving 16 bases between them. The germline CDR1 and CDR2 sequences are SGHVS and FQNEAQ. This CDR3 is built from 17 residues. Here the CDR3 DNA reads TGTGCCAGCAGCCCCAGGGGCAGAGGGGCAACTAATGAAAAACTGTTTTTT. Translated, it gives CASSPRGRGATNEKLFF.

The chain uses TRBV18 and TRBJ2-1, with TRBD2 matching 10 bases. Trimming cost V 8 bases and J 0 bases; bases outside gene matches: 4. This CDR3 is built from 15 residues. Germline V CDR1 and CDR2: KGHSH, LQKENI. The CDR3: CASTGLAASYNEQFF. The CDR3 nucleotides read TGTGCCAGCACCGGACTAGCGGCCTCCTACAATGAGCAGTTCTTC.

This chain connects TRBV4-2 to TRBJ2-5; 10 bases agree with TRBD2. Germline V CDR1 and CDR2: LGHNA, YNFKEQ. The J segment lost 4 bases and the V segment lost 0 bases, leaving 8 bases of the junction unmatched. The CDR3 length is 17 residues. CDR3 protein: CASSQDWPSGGRETQYF. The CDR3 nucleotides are TGTGCCAGCAGCCAAGATTGGCCTAGCGGGGGCAGAGAGACCCAGTACTTC.

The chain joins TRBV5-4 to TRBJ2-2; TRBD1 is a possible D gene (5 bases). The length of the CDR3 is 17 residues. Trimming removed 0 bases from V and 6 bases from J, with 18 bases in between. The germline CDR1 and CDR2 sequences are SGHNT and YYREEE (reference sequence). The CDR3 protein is CASSLGVGPRTSGELFF. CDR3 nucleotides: TGTGCCAGCAGCTTGGGGGTGGGGCCCCGAACATCCGGGGAGCTGTTTTTT. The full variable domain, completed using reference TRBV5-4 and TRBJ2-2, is ETGVTQSPTHLIKTRGQQVTLRCSSQSGHNTVSWYQQALGQGPQFIFQYYREEENGRGNFPPRFSGLQFPNYSSELNVNALELDDSALYLCASSLGVGPRTSGELFFGEGSRLTVL.

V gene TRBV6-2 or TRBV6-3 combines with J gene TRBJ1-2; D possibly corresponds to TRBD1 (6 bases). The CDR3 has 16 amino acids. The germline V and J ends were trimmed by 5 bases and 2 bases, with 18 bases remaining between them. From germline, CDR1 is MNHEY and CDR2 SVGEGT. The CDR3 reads CASSQITGTVNYGYTF. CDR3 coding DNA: TGTGCCAGCAGTCAGATTACAGGGACCGTCAACTATGGCTACACCTTC.

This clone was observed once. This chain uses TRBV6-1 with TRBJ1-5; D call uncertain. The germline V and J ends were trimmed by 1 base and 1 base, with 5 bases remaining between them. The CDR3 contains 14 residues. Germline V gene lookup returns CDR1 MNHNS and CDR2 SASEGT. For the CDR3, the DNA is TGTGCCAGCAGTGAAGGGAGAAGCAATCAGCCCCAGCATTTT. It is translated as CASSEGRSNQPQHF.

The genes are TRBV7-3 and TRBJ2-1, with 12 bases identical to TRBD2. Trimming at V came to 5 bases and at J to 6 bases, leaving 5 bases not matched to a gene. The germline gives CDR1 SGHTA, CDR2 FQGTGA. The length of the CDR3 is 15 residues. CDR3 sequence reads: CASSPTSGGTNEQFF. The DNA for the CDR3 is TGTGCCAGCAGCCCGACTAGCGGGGGTACCAATGAGCAGTTCTTC. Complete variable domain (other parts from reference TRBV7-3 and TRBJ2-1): GAGVSQTPSNKVTEKGKYVELRCDPISGHTALYWYRQSLGQGPEFLIYFQGTGAADDSGLPNDRFFAVRPEGSVSTLKIQRTERGDSAVYLCASSPTSGGTNEQFFGPGTRLTVL.

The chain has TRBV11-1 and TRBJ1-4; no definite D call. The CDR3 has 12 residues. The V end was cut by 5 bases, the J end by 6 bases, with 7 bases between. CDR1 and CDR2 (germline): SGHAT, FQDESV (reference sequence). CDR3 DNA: TGTGCCAGCAGCGGCTCTCATGAAAAACTGTTTTTT. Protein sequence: CASSGSHEKLFF.

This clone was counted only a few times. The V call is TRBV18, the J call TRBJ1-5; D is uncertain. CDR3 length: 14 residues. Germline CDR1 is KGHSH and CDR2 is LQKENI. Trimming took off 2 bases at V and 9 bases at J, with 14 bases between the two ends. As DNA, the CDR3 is TGTGCCAGCTCACCAGACAACCTAGCGGGGCCCCAGCATTTT. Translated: CASSPDNLAGPQHF.

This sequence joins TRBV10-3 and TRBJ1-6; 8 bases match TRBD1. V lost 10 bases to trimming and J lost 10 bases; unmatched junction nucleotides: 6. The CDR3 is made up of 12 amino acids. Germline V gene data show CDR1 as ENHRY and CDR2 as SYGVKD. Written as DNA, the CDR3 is TGTGCCACCCGACAGGGGAACTCACCCCTCCACTTT. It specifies CATRQGNSPLHF.

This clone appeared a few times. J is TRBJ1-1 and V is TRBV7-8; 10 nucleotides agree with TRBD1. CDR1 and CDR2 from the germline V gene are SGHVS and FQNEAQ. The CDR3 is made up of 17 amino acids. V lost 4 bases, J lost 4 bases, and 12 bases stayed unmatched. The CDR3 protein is CASSSTSLTGGITEAFF. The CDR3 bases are TGTGCCAGCAGCTCAACCTCCCTGACAGGGGGCATCACTGAAGCTTTCTTT. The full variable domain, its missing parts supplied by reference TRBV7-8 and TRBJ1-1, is GAGVSQSPRYKVAKRGQDVALRCDPISGHVSLFWYQQALGQGPEFLTYFQNEAQLDKSGLPSDRFFAERPEGSVSTLKIQRTQQEDSAVYLCASSSTSLTGGITEAFFGQGTRLTVV.

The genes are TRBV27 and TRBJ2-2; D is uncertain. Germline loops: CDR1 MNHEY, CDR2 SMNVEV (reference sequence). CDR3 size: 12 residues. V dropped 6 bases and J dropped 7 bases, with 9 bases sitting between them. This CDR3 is CASSSSGGELFF. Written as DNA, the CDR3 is TGTGCCAGCAGCTCCTCGGGCGGGGAGCTGTTTTTT.

The CDR3 sequence: CATDPGTGSEQYF. The CDR3 DNA reads TGTGCCACGGACCCCGGGACAGGGAGCGAGCAGTACTTC. This chain connects TRBV5-4 to TRBJ2-7; 9 nucleotides align to TRBD1. J was trimmed by 6 bases and V by 9 bases; bases with no gene match: 10. Looked up from germline, CDR1 is SGHNT and CDR2 is YYREEE (reference sequence). This CDR3 has 13 amino acids.

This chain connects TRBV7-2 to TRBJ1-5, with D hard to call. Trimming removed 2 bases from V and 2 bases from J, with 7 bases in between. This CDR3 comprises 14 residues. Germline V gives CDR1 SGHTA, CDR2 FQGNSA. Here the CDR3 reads CASSLTYGNQPQHF. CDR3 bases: TGTGCCAGCAGCTTAACCTACGGCAATCAGCCCCAGCATTTT.

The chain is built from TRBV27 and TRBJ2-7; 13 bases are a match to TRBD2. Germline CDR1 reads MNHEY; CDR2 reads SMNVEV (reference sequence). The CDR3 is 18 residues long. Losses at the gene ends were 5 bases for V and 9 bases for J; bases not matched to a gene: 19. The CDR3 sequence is CASSRLDPRTSGGIGQYF. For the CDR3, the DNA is TGTGCCAGCAGTCGTCTCGACCCGAGGACTAGCGGGGGCATCGGGCAGTACTTC.

CDR3 amino acids: CASCFQKDPHF. CDR3 in DNA: TGTGCCAGCTGTTTTCAGAAAGATCCCCACTTT. V and J are TRBV2 and TRBJ1-6; the D is unclear. V was clipped by 8 bases and J by 18 bases, with 17 bases between them. Per the germline V gene, CDR1 is SNHLY and CDR2 is FYNNEI. The CDR3 is 11 amino acids.

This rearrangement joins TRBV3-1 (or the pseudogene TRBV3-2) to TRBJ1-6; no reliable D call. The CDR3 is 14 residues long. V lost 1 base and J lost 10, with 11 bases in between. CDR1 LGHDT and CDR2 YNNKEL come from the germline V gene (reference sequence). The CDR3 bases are TGTGCCAGCAGCCAAGGTATGGGCCGATCACCCCTCCACTTT. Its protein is CASSQGMGRSPLHF.

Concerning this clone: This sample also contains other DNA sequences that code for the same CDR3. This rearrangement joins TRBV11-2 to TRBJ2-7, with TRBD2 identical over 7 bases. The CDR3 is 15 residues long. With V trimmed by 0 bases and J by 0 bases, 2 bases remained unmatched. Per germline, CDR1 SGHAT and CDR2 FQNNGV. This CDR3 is CASSLEGGGSYEQYF. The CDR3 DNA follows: TGTGCCAGCAGCTTAGAGGGGGGGGGCTCCTACGAGCAGTACTTC.

The CDR3 DNA reads as TGCAGTGCAATTGGGCCTCATGGCTACACCTTC. This translates into CSAIGPHGYTF. The chain recombines TRBV20-1 with TRBJ1-2; D gene ambiguous. V was pared by 6 bases and J by 6 bases, with 11 bases between. CDR3 length equals 11 residues. Germline-derived CDR1 and CDR2 are DFQATT and SNEGSKA (reference sequence).

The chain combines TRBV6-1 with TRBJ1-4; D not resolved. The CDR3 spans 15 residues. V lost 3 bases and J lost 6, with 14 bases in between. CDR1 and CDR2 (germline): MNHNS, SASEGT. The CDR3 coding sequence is TGTGCCAGCAGTGAGACGGGGAGGGAAGATGAAAAACTGTTTTTT. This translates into CASSETGREDEKLFF.

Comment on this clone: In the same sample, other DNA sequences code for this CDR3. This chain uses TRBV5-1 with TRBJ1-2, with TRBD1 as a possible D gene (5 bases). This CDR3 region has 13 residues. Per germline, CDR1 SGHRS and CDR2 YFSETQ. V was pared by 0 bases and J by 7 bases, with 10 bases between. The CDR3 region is CASSLAGLSGYTF. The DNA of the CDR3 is TGCGCCAGCAGCTTGGCAGGGTTAAGTGGCTACACCTTC.

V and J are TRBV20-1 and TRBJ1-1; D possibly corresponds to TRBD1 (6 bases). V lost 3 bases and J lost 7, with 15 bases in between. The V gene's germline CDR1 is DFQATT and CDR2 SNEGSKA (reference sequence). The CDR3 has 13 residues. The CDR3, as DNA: TGCAGTGCTAGTCGACAGGCCTCCCTTGAAGCTTTCTTT. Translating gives CSASRQASLEAFF.

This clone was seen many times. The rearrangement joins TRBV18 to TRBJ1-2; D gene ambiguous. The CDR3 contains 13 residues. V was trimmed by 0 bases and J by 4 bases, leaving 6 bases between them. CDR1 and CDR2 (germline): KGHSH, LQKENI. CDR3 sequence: CASSPPSRYGYTF. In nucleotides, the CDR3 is TGTGCCAGCTCACCACCATCCCGCTATGGCTACACCTTC.

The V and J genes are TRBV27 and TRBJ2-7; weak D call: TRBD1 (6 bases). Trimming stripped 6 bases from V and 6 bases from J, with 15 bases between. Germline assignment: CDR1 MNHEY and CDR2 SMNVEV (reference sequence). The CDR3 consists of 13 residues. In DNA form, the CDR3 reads TGTGCCAGCAGCGCCCGAACAGGGAGCGAGCAGTACTTC. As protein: CASSARTGSEQYF.